This TCR beta chain was sequenced in a study of cytomegalovirus exposure and HLA in healthy donors (dated 2017 in TCRdb). For the wider study: An earlier analysis of 587 of the donors reported about 260 Gb of sequence data and 117 million unique TCR beta sequences obtained from some 170 million T cells. In a later genetic analysis, genome-wide SNP genotypes for about three fifths of the roughly 670 donors were used, and that subset was treated as a discovery cohort. The T cell repertoires of under 700 subjects were profiled by immunosequencing and related to cytomegalovirus serostatus. To study patterns of TCR occurrence, a later analysis re-analyzed previously published TCR beta repertoires from 666 donors and added high-resolution HLA genotyping. An early release covering roughly 640 HLA-typed donors comprised approximately 290 gigabases of sequencing data and approximately 85 million unique TCR sequences. The number of donors typed differed by locus, with 629-630 for A, B, C, DRB1 and DQB1, 522 for DQA1, 600 to 610 for DPA1, and 400 to 490 for DPB1. Donor age, sex, ethnicity and CMV serostatus were compiled alongside the repertoire data. The study combined high-throughput TCR immunosequencing, statistical association of individual TCRs with disease status, and machine learning to predict cytomegalovirus infection status. The study aimed to test whether signatures of past pathogen exposure could be identified by cataloging public T cell receptors. Because of strong linkage in the cohort, a few DR-DQ haplotypes were treated as single units for association and clustering. Rather than drawing on any new phenotypic data, the later analysis identified candidate immune exposures from TCR beta sequences and the way those sequences occurred across donors. Along with the approximately 670-subject first cohort, a separate validation cohort of over a hundred different subjects was used. All discovery cohort repertoires had been generated using a single sequencing platform. The genetic ancestry cluster associated with self-reported Caucasian donors included about 81% of the roughly 360 genotyped donors. Across approximately 400 genotyped donors of the cohort, an average of roughly 250,000 unique TCR beta nucleotide sequences per donor were sequenced, and approximately 17% of those sequences were non-productive. In an earlier analysis of about 590 of the donors, high-throughput TCR beta sequencing was used to judge whether each TCR beta V gene segment behaved as functional or pseudogenic. HLA typing covered class I and class II loci at four-digit resolution. Here is what the overall study found, with its caveats: A later genetic analysis reported fewer N-insertions in productive TCRs among donors in an Asian-associated ancestry cluster than the roughly 620-donor mean. At a false discovery rate of 0.05, a later analysis linked under 20,000 TCR beta sequences to specific HLA alleles. Compared with equally common non-associated chains, HLA-associated TCR beta chains in a later analysis were more clonally expanded and had lower generation probabilities. An earlier analysis of approximately 600 of the donors showed that most TCR beta V segments appeared in productive rearrangements either about 87% or about 30% of the time, which broadly matched IMGT annotations. This cohort had only TCR beta chains sequenced, and the lack of alpha or paired-chain data limited which features could be detected. A further reported finding was that TCR beta sequences accurately predicted the HLA-A and HLA-B alleles for most subjects in the first cohort. While some public TCRs were present in many individuals, most TCR sequences turned up only very rarely across donors. Because HLA typing was missing for some donors at each locus, association tests included only the typed subset. The 87-base-pair reads could not distinguish some IMGT-functional V segments, including TRBV6-2 and TRBV6-3, so those segments were excluded. A cluster of highly shared sequence variants was judged likely to represent a technical artifact of the sequencing pipeline. In a later analysis, TCR association rates were found to vary across HLA loci, with the most associated TCRs seen for DRB1 alleles and the fewest for HLA-C alleles. According to the authors, the approach could potentially be generalized to other disease states and immunological phenotypes. Immune exposure information for the cohort was limited to CMV serostatus. A few of the identified cytomegalovirus-associated TCR beta chains were confirmed in vitro to be specific for cytomegalovirus antigens. Roughly uniform sequencing depth across donors was assumed in presence/absence analyses, although this assumption may not hold. An association between a missense DCLRE1C variant and V-gene and J-gene trimming of TCR beta chains was found in a later genetic analysis and replicated in an independent cohort. A later analysis reported that several top co-occurrence clusters appeared linked to parvovirus B19, influenza, CMV and Epstein-Barr virus. According to a later analysis, most CMV-associated TCR beta chains appeared to be HLA-restricted, and the HLA associations seemed to be driven largely by CMV exposure. In the study, 150 to 200 TCR beta chains were listed as associated with cytomegalovirus. The earlier analysis of about 600 of the donors excluded some 16 rarely observed V segments, including chromosome 9 orphons, because counts were too low. The classifier was reported to diagnose cytomegalovirus status with high specificity and sensitivity in both the original cohort and the validation cohort. When HLA alleles, especially DR and DQ, strongly co-occurred, TCR associations were difficult to assign to individual alleles. Correlated functional status among segregating V segments might reflect linkage disequilibrium, but an unknown experimental factor could not be ruled out.

Library preparation employed the immunoSEQ multiplex PCR assay. For the multiplex PCR, a mixture combining 60 forward primers for TCR Vbeta segments and 13 reverse primers for TCR Jbeta segments was used. The CDR3 region of rearranged TCR beta genes was amplified from genomic DNA with a multiplex PCR assay. On the Illumina HiSeq System, the amplified TCR beta libraries were sequenced as 87-base-pair reads. On the authors' methods: A later analysis counted about 82 million unique TCR beta chains across the roughly 700 repertoires, and some 12 million of these chains were shared by at least two donors. A nearest-neighbor algorithm error-corrected the raw reads and collapsed the reads into unique sequences, merging closely related sequences to remove PCR and sequencing errors. Alignment of CDR3 sequences to IMGT reference sequences was used to assign V, D and J gene segments. Each retained sequence needed at least a six-nucleotide match to both a V gene segment and a J gene segment. Rearrangements were called productive when the CDR3 lacked stop codons and stayed in frame with V and J; all others were non-productive. CDR3 was defined by IMGT convention, running from the second conserved V-encoded cysteine to the conserved J-encoded phenylalanine. The earlier analysis of 587 of the donors excluded sequences that lacked an unambiguous match to a single V gene segment. In an earlier analysis of about 590 of the donors, a V segment was called functional when productive rearrangements were above 56.7%, and segregating when the standard deviation between donors exceeded 5%. To diagnose cytomegalovirus status from the catalog of TCR beta chain sequences, a statistical classification framework was built. In a later analysis, V and J genes were assigned by comparing TCR nucleotide sequences against IMGT/GENE-DB human TR gene sequences. A later analysis assigned CDR3 sequences and most-parsimonious VDJ recombination scenarios with the TCRdist pipeline. In a later analysis, each TCR beta chain was defined by its CDR3 amino acid sequence together with its V-gene family, and reads without a unique V-gene family were excluded. A later analysis removed 500 to 650 highly shared, low-generation-probability nucleotide sequences to deal with suspected cross-contamination and a sequencing artifact. In a later analysis, a clonal expansion index was calculated for each public chain from normalized within-repertoire ranks of inferred template counts. A later analysis computed generation probabilities with a VDJ recombination model fitted to out-of-frame rearrangements, and checked the results against IGoR. In a later analysis, TCR-TCR, TCR-HLA and TCR-CMV co-occurrence was scored with hypergeometric tests, and a repertoire-size bias correction was applied to TCR pairs. A later analysis estimated false discovery rates by permuting HLA or CMV assignments 20 times. A later analysis grouped co-occurring TCRs with DBSCAN, adding TCRdist sequence similarity when clustering within HLA-allele-positive subsets. Co-occurrence clustering excluded repertoires with fewer than 30,000 or more than 120,000 public chains, plus five with anomalous nucleotide sharing. Sourced from immuneACCESS, this table was stored by TCRdb with only in-frame sequences that have V and J called. A share of the clones is absent; for the studies checked, an unresolved V gene accounts for under half, and the remainder has no known explanation. That table furnishes V, J and clone size, whereas the DNA furnished D and trimming. The sample table shows more than 80,000 clones, and nearly 70% are seen once. In total, the top ten clones hold approximately 2.9% of the sample.

The CDR3 covers 12 residues, taking in both the cysteine and the phenylalanine. Left in the record is the CDR3 DNA by itself, 36 bases read in frame from the first base. Via the germline V gene (reference sequence), CDR1 is PRHDT and CDR2 FYEKMQ. From V the trimming removes 6 bases and from J it removes 10 bases, while the gene matches leave 6 bases of the junction unaccounted for. The cohort comprised under 700 healthy bone marrow donors. At the time of sampling, every cohort member was nominally healthy, though immune exposures that went unrecorded were likely present. The donor tested CMV seronegative, placing the donor among the 350 or so seronegative members of the cohort. Every donor gave a peripheral blood sample, and the peripheral blood mononuclear cells from that sample were used for TCR beta sequencing. The Qiagen DNeasy Blood Extraction Kit was used to extract genomic DNA from the blood cell samples.

A note on this clone: Its cognate antigen has yet to be identified. Base qualities are missing; no much larger clone stands one base away.

The receptor's source is a man over 45 in good health and CMV-seronegative. The chain employs TRBV13 and TRBJ2-7; 10 bases in between match TRBD1. Sequenced sample: PBMCs. The CDR3: CASRPGTGDQYF. The DNA reads TGTGCCAGCAGACCCGGGACAGGGGATCAGTACTTC.